Presented here are 19 T cell receptor beta chains from one specimen sequenced in a study of T cells in Graves' hyperthyroidism and ophthalmopathy. What was amplified from RNA transcripts were TCR beta CDR3 regions. Initially, a first-round RT-PCR of the TCR CDR3 employed the HTBI primer set. TCRdb re-derived calls from the multiplex PCR reads in MiXCR, one entry per CDR3 protein. The data show 300,000 to 400,000 distinct CDR3 sequences, roughly 13% seen once. The material sequenced was blood. These receptors were obtained from a woman aged 18-30 years with Graves' hyperthyroidism.

This clonotype was seen at least ten times. The rearrangement uses TRBV7-2 and TRBJ2-2; 7 bases agree with TRBD2. The CDR3 loop spans 15 amino acids. CDR1 and CDR2 from the germline V gene are SGHTA and FQGNSA. The V segment lost 3 bases and the J segment 4 bases; nucleotides outside the gene matches: 5. The CDR3 DNA follows: TGTGCCAGCAGCTTTACTAGCGTTGTCACCGGGGAGCTGTTTTTT. It encodes CASSFTSVVTGELFF.

This clonotype has a count of ten or more. The chain employs TRBV29-1 and TRBJ1-1, with D perhaps matching TRBD1 (5 bases). The V end was cut by 6 bases, the J end by 0 bases, with 14 bases between. The CDR3 length is 14 residues. CDR1 and CDR2 (germline): SQVTM, ANQGSEA. The CDR3 DNA follows: TGCAGCGTGAAAGAACAGGATTTGAACACTGAAGCTTTCTTT. It translates to CSVKEQDLNTEAFF.

This clonotype was counted between two and nine times. J is TRBJ2-7 and V is TRBV10-2, with 7 nucleotides matching TRBD2. This CDR3 spans 13 amino acids. The V and J ends lost 2 bases and 3 bases, in that order; junction bases with no gene match: 1. Germline V gives CDR1 WSHSY, CDR2 SAAADI. The CDR3 nucleotides read TGCGCCAGCAGTGAGGCTAGCGGCTACGAGCAGTACTTC. Translation: CASSEASGYEQYF.

Many counts were recorded for this clonotype. The CDR3 loop reads CASSVDGGGSSYNEQFF. DNA for the CDR3: TGTGCCAGCAGTGTAGACGGGGGGGGTAGCTCCTACAATGAGCAGTTCTTC. The chain has TRBV2 and TRBJ2-1; TRBD2 matches at 8 bases. CDR1 is SNHLY and CDR2 is FYNNEI in the germline V gene. The CDR3 runs to 17 residues. Trimming took 4 bases from V and 0 from J; bases not matched to a gene: 8.

This clonotype was recorded many times. The CDR3 sequence is CASSGAGQLYNSPLHF. In DNA form, the CDR3 reads TGTGCCAGCAGTGGGGCTGGACAGCTCTATAATTCACCCCTCCACTTT. The V and J genes are TRBV2 and TRBJ1-6, with D tentatively TRBD1 (6 bases). The CDR3 runs to 16 residues. The germline V gene encodes CDR1 SNHLY and CDR2 FYNNEI. The V end was cut by 4 bases, the J end by 3 bases, with 13 bases between.

This clonotype was recorded at least ten times. The J gene is TRBJ2-5, the V gene TRBV7-8; 9 bases map to TRBD2. The V gene's germline CDR1 is SGHVS and CDR2 FQNEAQ. This CDR3 region has 15 residues. The V segment lost 5 bases and the J segment 2 bases; nucleotides outside the gene matches: 6. CDR3 nucleotide sequence: TGTGCCAGCAGCCCACAGCTAGCGGGGCAAGAGACCCAGTACTTC. This gives the protein CASSPQLAGQETQYF. The full variable domain, completed using reference TRBV7-8 and TRBJ2-5, is GAGVSQSPRYKVAKRGQDVALRCDPISGHVSLFWYQQALGQGPEFLTYFQNEAQLDKSGLPSDRFFAERPEGSVSTLKIQRTQQEDSAVYLCASSPQLAGQETQYFGPGTRLLVL.

This clonotype was observed many times. The chain is built from TRBV2 and TRBJ2-2; D is perhaps TRBD2 (6 bases). CDR1 is SNHLY, CDR2 FYNNEI, per germline. The CDR3 has 14 amino acids. V was trimmed by 11 bases and J by 0 bases, leaving 13 bases between them. The CDR3 region is CAGASVANTGELFF. The CDR3 DNA follows: TGTGCCGGAGCTAGCGTCGCGAACACCGGGGAGCTGTTTTTT.

This clonotype was counted ten times or more. J is TRBJ2-5 and V is TRBV4-1, with D hard to call. Germline assignment: CDR1 MGHRA and CDR2 YSYEKL. V shed 3 bases and J shed 2 bases, with 16 bases lying between them. The CDR3 covers 16 residues. CDR3 DNA sequence: TGCGCCAGCAGCCACCAAATGGGTAGAACACAAGAGACCCAGTACTTC. Protein sequence: CASSHQMGRTQETQYF.

V gene TRBV28 combines with J gene TRBJ1-2; no definite D call. CDR3 length: 14 residues. From germline, CDR1 is MDHEN and CDR2 SYDVKM. The V end was cut by 3 bases, the J end by 3 bases, with 11 bases between. The CDR3 here is CASSLAGRDYGYTF. CDR3 nucleotides: TGTGCCAGCAGTTTGGCGGGGAGGGACTATGGCTACACCTTC.

The chain employs TRBV15 and TRBJ1-2, with 7 nucleotides matching TRBD1. This CDR3 is 14 amino acids long. Per germline, CDR1 LNHNV and CDR2 YYDKDF (reference sequence). Trimming took 5 bases from V and 2 from J; bases not matched to a gene: 5. DNA for the CDR3: TGTGCCACCAGCGCTAAGACAGGGAACTATGGCTACACCTTC. Its translation: CATSAKTGNYGYTF.

The table lists this clonotype with a few counts. The chain combines TRBV5-5 with TRBJ2-3; the D gene is possibly TRBD1 (6 bases). Germline lookup yields CDR1 SGHKS and CDR2 YYEKEE (reference sequence). The CDR3 extends over 13 amino acids. V lost 1 base to trimming and J lost 5 bases, with 8 bases between them. The CDR3 sequence is CASSLLQGDTQYF. The CDR3 nucleotides read TGTGCCAGCAGCTTGCTACAGGGAGATACGCAGTATTTT.

This sequence joins TRBV30 and TRBJ1-1; no firm D call. Germline V gene lookup returns CDR1 GTSNPN and CDR2 SVGIG (reference sequence). The CDR3 consists of 13 residues. V lost 2 bases and J lost 8, with 15 bases in between. The CDR3 nucleotides read TGTGCCTGGAGTTATGCAGATGGCATCGAAGCTTTCTTT. This translates into CAWSYADGIEAFF.

This clonotype was seen a few times. The chain uses TRBV18 and TRBJ1-1, with D possibly matching TRBD1 (5 bases). CDR1 and CDR2 (germline): KGHSH, LQKENI. This CDR3 contains 13 residues. V gave up 2 bases and J gave up 11 bases, with 15 bases separating them. The CDR3 region is CASSPGDPLGAFF. In DNA, the CDR3 is TGTGCCAGCTCACCAGGGGACCCCTTGGGGGCTTTCTTT.

The sample holds many counts of this clonotype. The V and J genes are TRBV28 and TRBJ1-2; 9 nucleotides align to TRBD1. The length of the CDR3 is 15 residues. J lost 4 bases, V lost 5 bases, and 8 bases had no gene match. Germline CDR1 is MDHEN and CDR2 is SYDVKM. CDR3 loop: CASSIGTGSLYGYTF. The CDR3 nucleotides are TGTGCCAGCAGTATCGGGACAGGGTCTCTCTATGGCTACACCTTC.

The CDR3 nucleotides are TGTGCCACCAGCATGATTCGGGGACAGGGGAGAAACACCATATATTTT. The encoded protein is CATSMIRGQGRNTIYF. The chain is built from TRBV15 and TRBJ1-3; 10 bases match TRBD1. Germline V gene lookup returns CDR1 LNHNV and CDR2 YYDKDF (reference sequence). This CDR3 has 16 residues. J lost 5 bases, V lost 4 bases, and 8 bases had no gene match.

This clonotype has ten or more counts. The rearrangement joins TRBV7-2 to TRBJ2-7; D not certain. Looked up from germline, CDR1 is SGHTA and CDR2 is FQGNSA. This CDR3 spans 13 amino acids. Trimming shortened V by 5 bases and J by 7 bases, and 15 bases separated the two germline ends. The CDR3 reads CASSPSDPTEQYF. The CDR3 DNA reads TGTGCCAGCAGCCCCTCTGATCCTACGGAGCAGTACTTC.

In this sample, this clonotype turned up many times. V is TRBV14 and J is TRBJ2-2; a possible D gene is TRBD2 (5 bases). CDR1 SGHDN and CDR2 FVKESK come from the germline V gene. Trimming shortened V by 2 bases and J by 6 bases, and 10 bases separated the two germline ends. This CDR3 contains 14 residues. For the CDR3, the DNA is TGTGCCAGCAGCCAATTAGCGTCTGCCGGGGAGCTGTTTTTT. It translates to CASSQLASAGELFF.

The V call is TRBV5-4, the J call TRBJ1-4, with 8 bases lining up with TRBD1. Looked up from germline, CDR1 is SGHNT and CDR2 is YYREEE (reference sequence). This CDR3 is built from 15 residues. V was pared by 6 bases and J by 5 bases, with 9 bases of the junction left unmatched. DNA for the CDR3: TGTGCCAGCAAGGGAGCAGGGGGCCCCAATGAAAAACTGTTTTTT. Protein product: CASKGAGGPNEKLFF.

This clonotype was counted between two and nine times. V gene TRBV5-1 combines with J gene TRBJ2-7, with 12 bases aligning to TRBD1. This CDR3 contains 16 residues. The V and J ends lost 2 bases and 4 bases, in that order; junction bases with no gene match: 7. Germline assignment: CDR1 SGHRS and CDR2 YFSETQ. The CDR3 DNA is TGCGCCAGCAGCTTCGGGGGACAGGGGGCCGGGTACGAGCAGTACTTC. Translation: CASSFGGQGAGYEQYF.